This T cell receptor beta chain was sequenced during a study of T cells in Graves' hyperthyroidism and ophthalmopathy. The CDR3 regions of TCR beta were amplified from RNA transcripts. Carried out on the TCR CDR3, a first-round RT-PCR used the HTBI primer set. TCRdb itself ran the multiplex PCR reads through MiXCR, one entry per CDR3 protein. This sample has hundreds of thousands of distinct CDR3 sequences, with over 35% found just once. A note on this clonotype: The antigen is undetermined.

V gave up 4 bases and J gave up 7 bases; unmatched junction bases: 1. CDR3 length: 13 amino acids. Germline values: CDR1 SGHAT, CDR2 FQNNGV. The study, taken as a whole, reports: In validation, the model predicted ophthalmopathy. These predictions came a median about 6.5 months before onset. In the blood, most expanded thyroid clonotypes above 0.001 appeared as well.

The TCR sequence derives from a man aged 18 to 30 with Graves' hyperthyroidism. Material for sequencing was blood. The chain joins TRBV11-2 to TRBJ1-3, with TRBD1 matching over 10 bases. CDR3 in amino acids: CASSWGQGNTIYF. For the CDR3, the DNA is TGTGCCAGCAGCTGGGGACAGGGGAACACCATATATTTT.